This T cell receptor beta chain was captured in a study of technical replicates of blood from a few donors. Profiled with immunoSEQ multiplex PCR; TCRdb holds only in-frame clones, not every one. Among under 80,000 clones listed, roughly 94% were seen once. The CDR3 runs to 17 residues. The ends lost 2 bases at V and 4 bases at J; junction bases unmatched: 4. Germline assignment: CDR1 KGHSH and CDR2 LQKENI. The TCR comes from a human donor in good health. The gene calls are TRBV18 and TRBJ2-2, with TRBD2 identical over 13 bases. Sequences were obtained from T cells isolated from PBMCs. CDR3 bases: TGTGCCAGCTCACCATGGACTAGCGGGAGCTTCACCGGGGAGCTGTTTTTT. Protein: CASSPWTSGSFTGELFF.